The sample holds a few counts of the clone carrying this T cell receptor (beta chain). The antigen remains unidentified. Building of the TCR beta libraries involved iRepertoire HTBI primers and Arm-PCR of CDR3 regions. TCRdb re-analysed the multiplex PCR reads in MiXCR, keeping a single row per CDR3 protein. The profile shows under 400,000 distinct CDR3 sequences, around 17% of them singletons. The CDR3 sequence is 12 residues long. Trimming took off 3 bases at V and 13 bases at J, with 10 bases between the two ends. CDR1 is MNHEY and CDR2 is SMNVEV in the germline V gene (reference sequence). The data were taken from a study of regulatory T cells in long-lasting Graves disease. Findings of the study overall: Preferential use of TRBV28, TRBJ1-2 and TRBJ2-5 was seen in persistent disease.

Described time point: newly diagnosed GD, antithyroid drugs for less than 3 months. The authors made the TCR library using RNA they extracted from PBMCs. This same sample was also taken into another study, of T cells in Graves' hyperthyroidism and ophthalmopathy. That source reports: Diagnosis relied on clinical symptoms, serum thyroxine and TRAb, thyroid ultrasound and orbital computed tomography. First-round RT-PCR of the TCR CDR3 relied on the HTBI primer set.

This TCR was sampled from a man aged 35 to 55 with Graves disease. The rearrangement joins TRBV27 to TRBJ1-6; D gene unclear. The specimen comprised peripheral blood mononuclear cells (PBMCs), sampled at new diagnosis, from a patient treated with antithyroid drugs. CDR3 sequence: CASSFGASPLHF. CDR3 nucleotides: TGTGCCAGCAGTTTCGGAGCATCCCCCCTCCACTTT.